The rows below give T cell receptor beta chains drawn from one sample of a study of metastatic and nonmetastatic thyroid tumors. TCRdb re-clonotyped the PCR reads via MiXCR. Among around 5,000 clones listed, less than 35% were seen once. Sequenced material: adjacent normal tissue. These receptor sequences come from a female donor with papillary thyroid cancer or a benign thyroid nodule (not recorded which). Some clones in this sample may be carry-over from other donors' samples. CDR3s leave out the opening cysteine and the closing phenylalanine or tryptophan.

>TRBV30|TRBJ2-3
AWSGRGLTDTQY
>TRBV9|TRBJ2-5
ASSVGGETQY
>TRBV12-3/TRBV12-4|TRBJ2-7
ASSFFGSGYEQY
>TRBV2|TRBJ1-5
ASRGIGRSNQPQH
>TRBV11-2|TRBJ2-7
ASSLGATYEQY
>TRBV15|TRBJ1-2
ATSRDKGSYGYT
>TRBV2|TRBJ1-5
ASRADGNQPQH
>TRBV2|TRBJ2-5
ASRVAGVVETQY
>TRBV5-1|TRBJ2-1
ASSYLTGDEQF
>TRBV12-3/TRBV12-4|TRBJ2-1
ASSSREGGTGEQF
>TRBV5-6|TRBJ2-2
ASSLTGSTGELF
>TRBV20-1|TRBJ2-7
SALRGSASYEQY
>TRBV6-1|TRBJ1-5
ASRPQGSQDQPQH
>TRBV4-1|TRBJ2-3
ASSQTGTDTQY
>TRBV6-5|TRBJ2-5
ASSYREQETQY
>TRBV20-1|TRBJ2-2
SARDLAGAGTGELF
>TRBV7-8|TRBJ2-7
ASSLAGGTGVYEQY
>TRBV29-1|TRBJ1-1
SVGTEYTEAF
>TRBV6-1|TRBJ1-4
ASSPRPPPGKLF
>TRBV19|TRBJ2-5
ASSLAYQETQY
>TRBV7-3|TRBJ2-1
ASSYSPGLAGNEQF
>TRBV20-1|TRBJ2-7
SAPPGGQRPYEQY
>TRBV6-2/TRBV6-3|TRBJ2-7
ASSYRLGVTYEQY
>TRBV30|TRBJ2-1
AWMGRGPYNEQF
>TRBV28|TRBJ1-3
ASSFPGQTGNTIY
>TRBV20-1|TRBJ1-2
SARGTLHYGYT
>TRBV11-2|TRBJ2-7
ASSLVGGYEQY
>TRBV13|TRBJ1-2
ASSLVGGGLNYGYT
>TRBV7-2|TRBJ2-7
ASSGSSEREGIRPYEQY
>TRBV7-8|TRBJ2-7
ASSPRTSGGLSSYEQY
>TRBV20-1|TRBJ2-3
SARDHASGLKDTQY
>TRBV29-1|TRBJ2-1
SVPSRTSWNEQF
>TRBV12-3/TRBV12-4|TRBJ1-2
ASSAGTGYGYT
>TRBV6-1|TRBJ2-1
ASSEWAGVNEQF
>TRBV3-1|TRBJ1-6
ASSQGTGDSPLH
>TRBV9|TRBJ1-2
ASSLGGTYGYT
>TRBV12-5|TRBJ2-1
ASVLEPYEQF